One T cell receptor beta chain is described in this entry. Its antigen is not known. Though nominally healthy at sampling, donors likely had unrecorded immune exposures. PCR was performed using 60 Vbeta and 13 Jbeta primers. Authors' data handling: In a later analysis, approximately 73 million unique TCR beta chains included roughly 11 million shared by two or more donors. Produced via immunoSEQ multiplex PCR; TCRdb's table is partial and in-frame only. D and trimming were read from the DNA, whereas the V and J calls and clone size are those reported in that table. In total, the table holds approximately 120,000 clones. The sample comes from a study of cytomegalovirus exposure and HLA in healthy donors. This CDR3 is 12 amino acids long. Germline V CDR1 and CDR2: SQVTM, ANQGSEA. Trimming took 7 bases from V and 2 from J, leaving 8 bases between them. General study results and limits: According to the study, 150 to 200 TCR beta chains were cytomegalovirus-associated. In a later analysis, most CMV-associated TCR beta chains appeared HLA-restricted.

The receptor was derived from an older woman in good health and CMV-seronegative. The J gene is TRBJ1-4, the V gene TRBV29-1; TRBD1 is a possible D gene (5 bases). Sequences were obtained from PBMCs. The CDR3 here is CSAQATNEKLFF. The CDR3 region has the DNA TGCAGCGCACAGGCCACTAATGAAAAACTGTTTTTT.